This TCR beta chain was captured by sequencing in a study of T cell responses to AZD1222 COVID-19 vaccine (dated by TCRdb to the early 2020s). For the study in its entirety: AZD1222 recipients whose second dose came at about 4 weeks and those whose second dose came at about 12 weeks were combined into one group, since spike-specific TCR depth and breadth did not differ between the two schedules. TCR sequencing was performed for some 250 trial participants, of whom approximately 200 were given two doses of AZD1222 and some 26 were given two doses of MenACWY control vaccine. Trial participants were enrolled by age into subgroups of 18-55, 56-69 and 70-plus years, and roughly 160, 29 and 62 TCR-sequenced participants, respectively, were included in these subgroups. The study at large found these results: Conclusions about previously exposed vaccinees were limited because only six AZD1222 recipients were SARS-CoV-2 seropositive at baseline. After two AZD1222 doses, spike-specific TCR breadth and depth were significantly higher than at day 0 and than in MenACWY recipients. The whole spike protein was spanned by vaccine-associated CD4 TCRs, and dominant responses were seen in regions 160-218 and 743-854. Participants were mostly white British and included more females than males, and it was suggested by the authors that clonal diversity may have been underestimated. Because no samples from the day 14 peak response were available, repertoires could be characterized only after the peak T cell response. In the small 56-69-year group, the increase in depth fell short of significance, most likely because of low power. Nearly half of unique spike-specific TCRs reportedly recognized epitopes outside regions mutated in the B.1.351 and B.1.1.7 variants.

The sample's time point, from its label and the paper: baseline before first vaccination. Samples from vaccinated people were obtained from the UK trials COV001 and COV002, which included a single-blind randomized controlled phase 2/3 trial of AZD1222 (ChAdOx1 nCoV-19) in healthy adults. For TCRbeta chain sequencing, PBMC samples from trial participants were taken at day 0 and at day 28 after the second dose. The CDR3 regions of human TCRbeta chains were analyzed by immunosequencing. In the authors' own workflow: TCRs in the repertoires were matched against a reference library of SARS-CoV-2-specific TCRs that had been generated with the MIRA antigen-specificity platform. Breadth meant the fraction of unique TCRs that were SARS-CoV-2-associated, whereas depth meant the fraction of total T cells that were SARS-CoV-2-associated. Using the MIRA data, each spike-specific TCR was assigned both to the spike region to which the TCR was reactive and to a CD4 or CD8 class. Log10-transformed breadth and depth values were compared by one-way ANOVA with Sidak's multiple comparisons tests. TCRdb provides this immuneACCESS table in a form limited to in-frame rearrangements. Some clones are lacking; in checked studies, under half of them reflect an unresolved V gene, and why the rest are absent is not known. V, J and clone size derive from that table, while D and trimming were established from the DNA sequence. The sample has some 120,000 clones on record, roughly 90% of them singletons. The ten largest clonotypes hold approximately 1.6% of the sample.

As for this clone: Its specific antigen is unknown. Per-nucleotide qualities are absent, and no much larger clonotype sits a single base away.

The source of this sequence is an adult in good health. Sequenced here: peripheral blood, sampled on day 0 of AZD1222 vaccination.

This receptor has the CDR3 CASSQDWGVGGELFF. The sequenced DNA is TGCGCCAGCAGCCAAGATTGGGGGGTAGGCGGGGAGCTGTTTTTT. The rearrangement combines TRBV4-3 with TRBJ2-2; perhaps TRBD2 is the D gene, with 6 bases matching. V is clipped by 0 bases and J by 7 bases, and the sequence between their germline boundaries is 12 bases long. From the cysteine through the phenylalanine, the CDR3 covers 15 amino acids. The CDR3 DNA has 45 bases and is translated from base 1. The germline V gene gives CDR1 as LGHNA and CDR2 as YSLEER.